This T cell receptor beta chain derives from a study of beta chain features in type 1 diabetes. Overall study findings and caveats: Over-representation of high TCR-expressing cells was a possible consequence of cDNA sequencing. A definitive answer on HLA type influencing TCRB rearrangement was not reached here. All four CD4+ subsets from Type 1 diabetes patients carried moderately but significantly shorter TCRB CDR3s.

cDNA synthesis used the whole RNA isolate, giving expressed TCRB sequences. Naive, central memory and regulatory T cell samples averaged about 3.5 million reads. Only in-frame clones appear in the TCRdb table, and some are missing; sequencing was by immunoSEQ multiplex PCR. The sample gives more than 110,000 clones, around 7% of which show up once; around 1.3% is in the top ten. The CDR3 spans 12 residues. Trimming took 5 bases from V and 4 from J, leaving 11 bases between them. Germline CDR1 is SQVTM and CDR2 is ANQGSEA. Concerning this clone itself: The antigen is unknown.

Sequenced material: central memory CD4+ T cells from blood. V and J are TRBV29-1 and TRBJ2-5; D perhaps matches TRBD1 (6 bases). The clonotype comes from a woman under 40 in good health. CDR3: CSVLEGGETQYF. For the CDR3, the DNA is TGCAGCGTTCTGGAAGGGGGAGAGACCCAGTACTTC.